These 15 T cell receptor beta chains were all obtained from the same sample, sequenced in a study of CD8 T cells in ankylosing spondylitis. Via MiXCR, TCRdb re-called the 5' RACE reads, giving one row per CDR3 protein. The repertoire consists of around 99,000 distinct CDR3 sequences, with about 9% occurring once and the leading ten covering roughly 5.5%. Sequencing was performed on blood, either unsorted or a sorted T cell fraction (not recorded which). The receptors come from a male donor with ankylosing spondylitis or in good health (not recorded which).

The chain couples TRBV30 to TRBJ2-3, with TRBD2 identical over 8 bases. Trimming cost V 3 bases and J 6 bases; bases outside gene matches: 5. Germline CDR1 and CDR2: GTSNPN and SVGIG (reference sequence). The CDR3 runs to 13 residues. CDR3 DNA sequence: TGTGCCTGGAGAGGCGGGGGGTTCGATACGCAGTATTTT. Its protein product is CAWRGGGFDTQYF.

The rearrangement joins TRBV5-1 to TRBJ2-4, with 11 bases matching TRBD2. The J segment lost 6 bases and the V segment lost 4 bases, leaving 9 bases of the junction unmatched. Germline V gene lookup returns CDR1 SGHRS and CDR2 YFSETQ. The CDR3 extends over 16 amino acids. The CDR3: CASSASSGGPINIQYF. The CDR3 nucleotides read TGCGCCAGCAGCGCTTCTAGCGGGGGGCCGATAAACATTCAGTACTTC.

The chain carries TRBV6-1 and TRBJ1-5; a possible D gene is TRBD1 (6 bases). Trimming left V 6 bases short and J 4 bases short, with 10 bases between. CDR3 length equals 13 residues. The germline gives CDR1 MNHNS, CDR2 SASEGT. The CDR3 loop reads CASRQGGNQPQHF. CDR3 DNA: TGTGCCAGCAGACAGGGAGGGAATCAGCCCCAGCATTTT.

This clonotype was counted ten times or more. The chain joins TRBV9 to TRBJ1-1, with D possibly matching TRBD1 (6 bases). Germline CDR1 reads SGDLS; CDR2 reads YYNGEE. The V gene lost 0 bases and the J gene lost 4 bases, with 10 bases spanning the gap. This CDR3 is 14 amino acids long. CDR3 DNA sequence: TGTGCCAGCAGCGTAGGGGGCAGGGGCACTGAAGCTTTCTTT. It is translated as CASSVGGRGTEAFF.

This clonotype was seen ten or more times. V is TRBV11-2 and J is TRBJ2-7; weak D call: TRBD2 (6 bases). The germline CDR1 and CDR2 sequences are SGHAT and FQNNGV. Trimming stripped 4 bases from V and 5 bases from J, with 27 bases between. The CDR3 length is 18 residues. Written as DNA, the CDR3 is TGTGCCAGCAGCTCCACAAGCCCCCGGGACTTCACGGCTCACGAGCAGTACTTC. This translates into CASSSTSPRDFTAHEQYF.

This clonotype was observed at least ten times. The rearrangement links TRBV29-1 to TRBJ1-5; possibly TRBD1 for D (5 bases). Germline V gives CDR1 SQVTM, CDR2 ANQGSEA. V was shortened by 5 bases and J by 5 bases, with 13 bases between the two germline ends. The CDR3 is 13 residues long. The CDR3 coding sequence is TGCAGCGTTTGCAGGGAGGCGGATCAGCCCCAGCATTTT. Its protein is CSVCREADQPQHF.

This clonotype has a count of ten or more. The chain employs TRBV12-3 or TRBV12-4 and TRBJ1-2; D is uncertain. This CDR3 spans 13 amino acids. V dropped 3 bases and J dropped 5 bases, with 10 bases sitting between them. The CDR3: CASSFVGGYGYTF. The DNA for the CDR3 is TGTGCCAGCAGTTTTGTAGGCGGTTATGGCTACACCTTC.

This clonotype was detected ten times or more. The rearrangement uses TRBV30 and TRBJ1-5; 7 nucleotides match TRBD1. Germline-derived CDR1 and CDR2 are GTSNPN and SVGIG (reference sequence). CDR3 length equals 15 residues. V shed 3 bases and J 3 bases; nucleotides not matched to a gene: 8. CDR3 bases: TGTGCCTGGAGCGCGGGACAGACCCACAATCAGCCCCAGCATTTT. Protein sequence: CAWSAGQTHNQPQHF. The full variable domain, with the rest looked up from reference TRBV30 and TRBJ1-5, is SQTIHQWPATLVQPVGSPLSLECTVEGTSNPNLYWYRQAAGRGLQLLFYSVGIGQISSEVPQNLSASRPQDRQFILSSKKLLLSDSGFYLCAWSAGQTHNQPQHFGDGTRLSIL.

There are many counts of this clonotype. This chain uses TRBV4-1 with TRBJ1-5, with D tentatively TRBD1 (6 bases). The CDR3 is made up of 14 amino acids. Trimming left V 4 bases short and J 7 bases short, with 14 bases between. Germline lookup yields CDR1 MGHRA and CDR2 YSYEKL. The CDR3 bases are TGCGCCAGCAGCCCGCGGGGGCTCGGGCAGCCCCAGCATTTT. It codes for CASSPRGLGQPQHF.

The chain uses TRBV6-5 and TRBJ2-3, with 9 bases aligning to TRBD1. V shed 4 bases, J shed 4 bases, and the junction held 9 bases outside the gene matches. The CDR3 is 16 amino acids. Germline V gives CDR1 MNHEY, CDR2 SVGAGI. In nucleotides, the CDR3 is TGTGCCAGCAGTTTCACCGGGACAGGGCCCCCAGATACGCAGTATTTT. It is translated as CASSFTGTGPPDTQYF.

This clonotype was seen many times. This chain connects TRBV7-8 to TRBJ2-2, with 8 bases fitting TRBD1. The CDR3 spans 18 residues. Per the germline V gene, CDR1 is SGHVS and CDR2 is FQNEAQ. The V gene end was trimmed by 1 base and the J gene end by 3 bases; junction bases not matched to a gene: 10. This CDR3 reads CASSLGYWDRTYTGELFF. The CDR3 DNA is TGTGCCAGCAGCTTAGGGTACTGGGACAGGACGTACACCGGGGAGCTGTTTTTT.

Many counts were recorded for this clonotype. The CDR3 reads CASSFRTAEAFF. For the CDR3, the DNA is TGTGCCAGCAGTTTTCGGACAGCTGAAGCTTTCTTT. The V gene is TRBV12-3 or TRBV12-4, the J gene TRBJ1-1; D is perhaps TRBD1 (6 bases). This CDR3 spans 12 amino acids. The ends were cut back, 3 bases at V and 6 bases at J, with 8 bases in the middle.

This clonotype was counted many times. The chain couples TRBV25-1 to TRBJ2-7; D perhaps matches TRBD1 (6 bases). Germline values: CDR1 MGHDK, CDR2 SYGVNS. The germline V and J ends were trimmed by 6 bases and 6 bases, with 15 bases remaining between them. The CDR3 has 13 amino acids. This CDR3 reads CASRPTGGSEQYF. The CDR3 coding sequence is TGTGCCAGCAGGCCGACAGGAGGTAGCGAGCAGTACTTC.

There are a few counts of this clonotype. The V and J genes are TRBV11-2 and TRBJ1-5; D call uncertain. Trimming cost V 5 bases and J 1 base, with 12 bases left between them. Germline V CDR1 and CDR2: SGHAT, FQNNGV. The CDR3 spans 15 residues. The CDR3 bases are TGTGCCAGCAGCCCCTCCATCCGGAGCAATCAGCCCCAGCATTTT. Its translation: CASSPSIRSNQPQHF.

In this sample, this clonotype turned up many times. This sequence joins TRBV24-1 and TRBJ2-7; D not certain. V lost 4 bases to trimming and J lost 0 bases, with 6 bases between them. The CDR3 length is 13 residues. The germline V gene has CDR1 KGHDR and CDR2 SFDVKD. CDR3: CATSDVSSYEQYF. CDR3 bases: TGTGCCACCAGTGACGTAAGCTCCTACGAGCAGTACTTC.